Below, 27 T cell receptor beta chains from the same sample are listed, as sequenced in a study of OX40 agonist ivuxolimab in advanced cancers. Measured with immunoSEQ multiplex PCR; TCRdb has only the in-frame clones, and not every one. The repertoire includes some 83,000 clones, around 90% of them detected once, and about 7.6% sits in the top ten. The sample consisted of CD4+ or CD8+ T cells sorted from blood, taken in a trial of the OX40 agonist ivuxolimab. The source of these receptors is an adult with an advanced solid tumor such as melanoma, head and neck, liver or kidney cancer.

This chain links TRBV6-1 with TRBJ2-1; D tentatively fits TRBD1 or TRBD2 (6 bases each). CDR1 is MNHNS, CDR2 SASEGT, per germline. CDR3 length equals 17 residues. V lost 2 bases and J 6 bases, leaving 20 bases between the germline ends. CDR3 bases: TGTGCCAGCAGTGAAAGTAATTCTGGGGGGCTTTTCAATGAGCAGTTCTTC. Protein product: CASSESNSGGLFNEQFF.

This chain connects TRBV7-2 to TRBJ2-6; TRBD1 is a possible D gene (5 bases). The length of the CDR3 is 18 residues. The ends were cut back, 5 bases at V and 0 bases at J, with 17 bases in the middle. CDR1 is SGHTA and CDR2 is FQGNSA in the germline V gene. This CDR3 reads CASSPNSGLYSGANVLTF. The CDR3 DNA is TGTGCCAGCAGCCCCAATTCAGGGCTCTACTCTGGGGCCAACGTCCTGACTTTC.

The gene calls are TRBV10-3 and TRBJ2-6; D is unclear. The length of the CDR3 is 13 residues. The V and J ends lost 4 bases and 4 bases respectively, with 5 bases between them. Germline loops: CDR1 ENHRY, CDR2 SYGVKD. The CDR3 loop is CAISGEGANVLTF. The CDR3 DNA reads TGTGCCATCAGTGGCGAGGGGGCCAACGTCCTGACTTTC.

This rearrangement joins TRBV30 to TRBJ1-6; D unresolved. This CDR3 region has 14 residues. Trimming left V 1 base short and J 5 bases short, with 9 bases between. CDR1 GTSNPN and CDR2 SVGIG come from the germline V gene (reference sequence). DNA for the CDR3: TGTGCCTGGAGTGAGGACTGGGATAATTCACCCCTCCACTTT. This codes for CAWSEDWDNSPLHF.

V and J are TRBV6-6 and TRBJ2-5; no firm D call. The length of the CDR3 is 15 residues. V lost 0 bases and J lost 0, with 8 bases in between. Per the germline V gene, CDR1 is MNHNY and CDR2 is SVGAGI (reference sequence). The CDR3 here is CASSYSLGYQETQYF. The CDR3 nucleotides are TGTGCCAGCAGTTACTCCCTGGGGTACCAAGAGACCCAGTACTTC.

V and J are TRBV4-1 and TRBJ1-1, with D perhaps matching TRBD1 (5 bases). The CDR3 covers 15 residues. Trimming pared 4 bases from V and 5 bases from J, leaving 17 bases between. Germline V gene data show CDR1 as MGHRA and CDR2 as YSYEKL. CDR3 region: CASSLNQGRATEAFF. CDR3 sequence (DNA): TGCGCCAGCAGCCTTAATCAGGGAAGAGCAACTGAAGCTTTCTTT.

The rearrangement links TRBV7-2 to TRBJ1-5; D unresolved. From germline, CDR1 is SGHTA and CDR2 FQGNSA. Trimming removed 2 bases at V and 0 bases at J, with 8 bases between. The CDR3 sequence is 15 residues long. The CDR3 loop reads CASSLTLNSNQPQHF. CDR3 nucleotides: TGTGCCAGCAGCTTAACCTTAAATAGCAATCAGCCCCAGCATTTT.

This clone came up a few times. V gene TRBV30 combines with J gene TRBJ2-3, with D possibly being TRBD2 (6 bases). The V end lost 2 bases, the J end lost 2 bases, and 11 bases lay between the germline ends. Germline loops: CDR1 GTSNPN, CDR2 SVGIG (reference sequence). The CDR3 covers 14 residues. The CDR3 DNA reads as TGTGCCTGGAGTATTGGGGGACTCACAGATACGCAGTATTTT. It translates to CAWSIGGLTDTQYF.

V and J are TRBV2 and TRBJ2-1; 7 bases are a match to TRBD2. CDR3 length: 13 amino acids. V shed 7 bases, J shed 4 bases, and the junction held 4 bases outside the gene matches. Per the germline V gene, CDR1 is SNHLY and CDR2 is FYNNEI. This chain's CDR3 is CASMGGSYNEQFF. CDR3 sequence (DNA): TGTGCCAGCATGGGGGGGTCGTACAATGAGCAGTTCTTC.

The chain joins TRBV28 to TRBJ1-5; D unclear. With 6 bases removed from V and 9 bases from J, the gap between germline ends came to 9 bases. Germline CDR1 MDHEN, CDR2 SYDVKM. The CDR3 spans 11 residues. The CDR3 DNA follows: TGTGCCAGCAGAAGAGAGGGGCCCCAGCATTTT. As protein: CASRREGPQHF.

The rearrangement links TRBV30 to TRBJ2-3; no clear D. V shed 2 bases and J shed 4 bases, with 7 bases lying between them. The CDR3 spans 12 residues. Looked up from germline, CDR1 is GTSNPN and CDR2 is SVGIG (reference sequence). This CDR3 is CAWSFSPDTQYF. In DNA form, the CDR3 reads TGTGCCTGGAGTTTCAGTCCAGATACGCAGTATTTT.

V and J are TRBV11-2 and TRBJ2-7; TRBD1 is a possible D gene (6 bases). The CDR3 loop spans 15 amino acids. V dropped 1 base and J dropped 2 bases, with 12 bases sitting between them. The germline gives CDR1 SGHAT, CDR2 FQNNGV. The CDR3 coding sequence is TGTGCCAGCAGCTTAGTAACAGGGAAGGCCTACGAGCAGTACTTC. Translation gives CASSLVTGKAYEQYF.

The CDR3, as DNA: TGTGCCAGCAGTTCAATCCCCAGCCAGCCCCAGCATTTT. Its translation: CASSSIPSQPQHF. The J gene is TRBJ1-5, the V gene TRBV2; no clear D gene. Trimming took 5 bases from V and 7 from J, leaving 12 bases between them. The CDR3 has 13 residues. CDR1 is SNHLY and CDR2 is FYNNEI in the germline V gene.

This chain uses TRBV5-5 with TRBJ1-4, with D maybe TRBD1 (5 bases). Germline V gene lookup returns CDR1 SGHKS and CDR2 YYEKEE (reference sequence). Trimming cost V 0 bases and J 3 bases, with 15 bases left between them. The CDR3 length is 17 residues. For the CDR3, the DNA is TGTGCCAGCAGCTTGGGCCAGGGTCTGGTTTCTAATGAAAAACTGTTTTTT. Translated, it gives CASSLGQGLVSNEKLFF. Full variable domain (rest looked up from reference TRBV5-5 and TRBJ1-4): DAGVTQSPTHLIKTRGQQVTLRCSPISGHKSVSWYQQVLGQGPQFIFQYYEKEERGRGNFPDRFSARQFPNYSSELNVNALLLGDSALYLCASSLGQGLVSNEKLFFGSGTQLSVL.

This chain's CDR3 is CASSQEVTGAYGYTF. CDR3 sequence (DNA): TGTGCCAGCAGCCAAGAAGTGACAGGGGCCTATGGCTACACCTTC. The genes are TRBV4-2 and TRBJ1-2; 8 bases match TRBD1. The CDR3 spans 15 residues. The germline V gene has CDR1 LGHNA and CDR2 YNFKEQ. V was clipped by 0 bases and J by 4 bases; unmatched bases: 4.

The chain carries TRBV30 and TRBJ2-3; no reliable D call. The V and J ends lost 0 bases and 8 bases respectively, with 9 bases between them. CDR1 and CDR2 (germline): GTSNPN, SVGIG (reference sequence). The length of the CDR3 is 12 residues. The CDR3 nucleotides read TGTGCCTGGAGTGTAATGGGCGGTACGCAGTATTTT. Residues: CAWSVMGGTQYF.

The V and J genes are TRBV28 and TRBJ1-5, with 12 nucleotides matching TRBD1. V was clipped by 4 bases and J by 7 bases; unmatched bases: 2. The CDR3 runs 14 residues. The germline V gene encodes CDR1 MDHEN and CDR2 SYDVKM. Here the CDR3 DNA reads TGTGCCAGCAGTTGGGACAGGGGGCAGCAGCCCCAGCATTTT. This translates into CASSWDRGQQPQHF. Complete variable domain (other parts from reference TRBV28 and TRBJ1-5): DVKVTQSSRYLVKRTGEKVFLECVQDMDHENMFWYRQDPGLGLRLIYFSYDVKMKEKGDIPEGYSVSREKKERFSLILESASTNQTSMYLCASSWDRGQQPQHFGDGTRLSIL.

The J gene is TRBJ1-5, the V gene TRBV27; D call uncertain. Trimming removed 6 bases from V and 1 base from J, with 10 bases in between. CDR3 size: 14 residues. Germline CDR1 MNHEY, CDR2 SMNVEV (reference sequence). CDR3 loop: CASRVAGSNQPQHF. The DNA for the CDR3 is TGTGCCAGCAGAGTGGCGGGGAGCAATCAGCCCCAGCATTTT.

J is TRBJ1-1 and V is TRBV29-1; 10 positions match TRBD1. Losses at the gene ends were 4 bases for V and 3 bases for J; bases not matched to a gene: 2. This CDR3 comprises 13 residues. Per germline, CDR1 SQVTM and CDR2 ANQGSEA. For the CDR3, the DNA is TGCAGCGTTGGGACAGGGGGGGACACTGAAGCTTTCTTT. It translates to CSVGTGGDTEAFF.

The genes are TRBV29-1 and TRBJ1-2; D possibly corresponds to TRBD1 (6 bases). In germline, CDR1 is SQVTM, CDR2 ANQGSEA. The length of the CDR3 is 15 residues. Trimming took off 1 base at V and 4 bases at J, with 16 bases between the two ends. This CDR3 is CSVEAYGDKIYGYTF. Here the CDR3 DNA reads TGCAGCGTTGAAGCCTACGGGGACAAGATCTATGGCTACACCTTC.

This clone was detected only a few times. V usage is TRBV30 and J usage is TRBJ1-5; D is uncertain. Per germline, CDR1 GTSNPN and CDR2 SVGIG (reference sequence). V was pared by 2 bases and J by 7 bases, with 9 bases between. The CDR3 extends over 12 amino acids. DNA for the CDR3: TGTGCCTGGAGTTTACTAAGCCAGCCCCAGCATTTT. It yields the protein CAWSLLSQPQHF.

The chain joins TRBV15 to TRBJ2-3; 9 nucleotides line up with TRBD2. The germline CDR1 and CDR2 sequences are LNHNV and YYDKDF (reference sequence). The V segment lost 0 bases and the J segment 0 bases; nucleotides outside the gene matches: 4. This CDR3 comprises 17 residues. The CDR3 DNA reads TGTGCCACCAGCAGAGATCTTGCGGGGGGGAGCACAGATACGCAGTATTTT. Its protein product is CATSRDLAGGSTDTQYF.

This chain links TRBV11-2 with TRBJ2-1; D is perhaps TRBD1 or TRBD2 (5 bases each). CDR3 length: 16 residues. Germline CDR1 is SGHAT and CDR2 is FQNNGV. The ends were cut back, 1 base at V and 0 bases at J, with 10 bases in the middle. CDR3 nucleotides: TGTGCCAGCAGCTTAGGGCCAGGGAGCTCCTACAATGAGCAGTTCTTC. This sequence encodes CASSLGPGSSYNEQFF.

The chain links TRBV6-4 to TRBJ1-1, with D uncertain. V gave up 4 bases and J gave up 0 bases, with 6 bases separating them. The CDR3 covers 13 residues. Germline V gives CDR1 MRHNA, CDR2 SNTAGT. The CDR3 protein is CASSVLMNTEAFF. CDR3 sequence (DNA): TGTGCCAGCAGTGTGCTCATGAACACTGAAGCTTTCTTT.

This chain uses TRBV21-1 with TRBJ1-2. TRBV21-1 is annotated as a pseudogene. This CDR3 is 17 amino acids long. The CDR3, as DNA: TGTGCCAGCAGCAAAGGGGAGGGACCCATGACTAACTATGGCTACACCTTC. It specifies CASSKGEGPMTNYGYTF.

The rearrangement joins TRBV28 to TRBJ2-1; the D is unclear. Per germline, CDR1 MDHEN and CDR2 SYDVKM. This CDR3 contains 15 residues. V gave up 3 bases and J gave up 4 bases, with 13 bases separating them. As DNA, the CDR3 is TGTGCCAGCAGTTTGACCTTGACTGGTTACAATGAGCAGTTCTTC. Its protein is CASSLTLTGYNEQFF.

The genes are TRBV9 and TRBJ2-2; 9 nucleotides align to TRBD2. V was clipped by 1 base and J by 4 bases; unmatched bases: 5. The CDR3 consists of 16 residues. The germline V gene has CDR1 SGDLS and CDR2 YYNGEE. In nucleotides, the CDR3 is TGTGCCAGCAGCGTATGGCGGGAGGGCCCCACCGGGGAGCTGTTTTTT. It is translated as CASSVWREGPTGELFF.